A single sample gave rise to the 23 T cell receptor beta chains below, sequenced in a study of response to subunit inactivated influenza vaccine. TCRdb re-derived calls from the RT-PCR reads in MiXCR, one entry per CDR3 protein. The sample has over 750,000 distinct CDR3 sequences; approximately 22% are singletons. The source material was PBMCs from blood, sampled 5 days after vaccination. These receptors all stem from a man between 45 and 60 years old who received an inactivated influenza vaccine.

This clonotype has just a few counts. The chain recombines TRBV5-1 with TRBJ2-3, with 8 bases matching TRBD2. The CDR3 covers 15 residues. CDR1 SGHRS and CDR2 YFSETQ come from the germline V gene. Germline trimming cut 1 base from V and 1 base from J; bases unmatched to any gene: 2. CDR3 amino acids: CASSLSRGGTDTQYF. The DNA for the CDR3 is TGCGCCAGCAGCTTGTCGCGGGGGGGCACAGATACGCAGTATTTT.

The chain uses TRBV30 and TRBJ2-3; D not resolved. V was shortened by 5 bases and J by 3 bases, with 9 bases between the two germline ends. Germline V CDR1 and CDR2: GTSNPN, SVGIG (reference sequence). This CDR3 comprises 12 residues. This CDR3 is CAWGWGTDTQYF. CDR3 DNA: TGTGCCTGGGGGTGGGGAACAGATACGCAGTATTTT.

Here the CDR3 DNA reads TGTGCCAGCAGCCCGGGACTAGCGGGGGCCCGCGACAATGAGCAGTTCTTC. It encodes CASSPGLAGARDNEQFF. The rearrangement joins TRBV4-2 to TRBJ2-1, with 14 bases lining up with TRBD2. This CDR3 spans 17 amino acids. Germline CDR1 is LGHNA and CDR2 is YNFKEQ. V gave up 4 bases and J gave up 5 bases; unmatched junction bases: 7.

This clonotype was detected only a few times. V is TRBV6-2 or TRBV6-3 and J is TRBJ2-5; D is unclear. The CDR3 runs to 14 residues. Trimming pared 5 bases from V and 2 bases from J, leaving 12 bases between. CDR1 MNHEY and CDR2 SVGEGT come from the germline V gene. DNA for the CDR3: TGTGCCAGCAGTCGGTCCTTATTTCAAGAGACCCAGTACTTC. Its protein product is CASSRSLFQETQYF.

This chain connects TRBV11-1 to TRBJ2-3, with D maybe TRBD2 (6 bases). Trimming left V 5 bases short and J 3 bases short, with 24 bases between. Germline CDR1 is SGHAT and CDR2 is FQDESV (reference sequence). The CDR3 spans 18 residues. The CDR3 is CASSLRTIRGGKTDTQYF. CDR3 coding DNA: TGTGCCAGCAGCCTCCGAACCATTCGGGGCGGGAAGACAGATACGCAGTATTTT. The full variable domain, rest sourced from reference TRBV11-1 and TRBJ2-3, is EAEVAQSPRYKITEKSQAVAFWCDPISGHATLYWYRQILGQGPELLVQFQDESVVDDSQLPKDRFSAERLKGVDSTLKIQPAELGDSAMYLCASSLRTIRGGKTDTQYFGPGTRLTVL.

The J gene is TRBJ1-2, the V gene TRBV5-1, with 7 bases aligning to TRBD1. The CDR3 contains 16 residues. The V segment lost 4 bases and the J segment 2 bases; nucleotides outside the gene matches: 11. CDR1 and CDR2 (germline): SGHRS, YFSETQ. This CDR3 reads CASSIVRQGGNYGYTF. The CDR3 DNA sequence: TGCGCCAGCAGCATCGTACGACAGGGAGGGAACTATGGCTACACCTTC.

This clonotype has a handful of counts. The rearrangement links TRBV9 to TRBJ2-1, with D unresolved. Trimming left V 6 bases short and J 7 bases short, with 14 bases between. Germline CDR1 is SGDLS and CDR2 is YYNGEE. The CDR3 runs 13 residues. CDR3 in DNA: TGTGCCAGCACCCGCGCGCCCAAAAATGAGCAGTTCTTC. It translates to CASTRAPKNEQFF. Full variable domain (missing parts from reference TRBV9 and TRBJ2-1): DSGVTQTPKHLITATGQRVTLRCSPRSGDLSVYWYQQSLDQGLQFLIQYYNGEERAKGNILERFSAQQFPDLHSELNLSSLELGDSALYFCASTRAPKNEQFFGPGTRLTVL.

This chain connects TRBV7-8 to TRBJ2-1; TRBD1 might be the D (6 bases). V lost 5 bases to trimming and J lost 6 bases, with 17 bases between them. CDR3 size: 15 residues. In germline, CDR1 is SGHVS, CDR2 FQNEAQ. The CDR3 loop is CASSPPGTMRNEQFF. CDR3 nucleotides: TGTGCCAGCAGCCCGCCCGGGACAATGCGCAATGAGCAGTTCTTC.

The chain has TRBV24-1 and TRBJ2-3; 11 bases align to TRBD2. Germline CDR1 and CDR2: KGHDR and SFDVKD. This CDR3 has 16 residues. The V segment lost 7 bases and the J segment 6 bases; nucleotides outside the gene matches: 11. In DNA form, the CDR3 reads TGTGCCACCAGCGAGGGACTAGCGGCCCTTAGGGATACGCAGTATTTT. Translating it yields CATSEGLAALRDTQYF.

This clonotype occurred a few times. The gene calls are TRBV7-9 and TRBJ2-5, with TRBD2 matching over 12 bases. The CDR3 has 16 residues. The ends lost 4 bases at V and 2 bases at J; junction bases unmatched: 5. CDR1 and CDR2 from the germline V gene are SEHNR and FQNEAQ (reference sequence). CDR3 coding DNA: TGTGCCAGCAGCTCGACTAGCGGGGGACTACAAGAGACCCAGTACTTC. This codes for CASSSTSGGLQETQYF. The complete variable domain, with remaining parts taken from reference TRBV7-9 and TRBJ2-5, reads DTGVSQNPRHKITKRGQNVTFRCDPISEHNRLYWYRQTLGQGPEFLTYFQNEAQLEKSRLLSDRFSAERPKGSFSTLEIQRTEQGDSAMYLCASSSTSGGLQETQYFGPGTRLLVL.

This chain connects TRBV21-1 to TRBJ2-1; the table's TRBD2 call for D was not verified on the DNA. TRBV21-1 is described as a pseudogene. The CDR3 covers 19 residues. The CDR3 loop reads CASSKKNLGPMGSYNEQFF. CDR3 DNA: TGTGCCAGCAGCAAAAAAAATCTCGGCCCTATGGGCTCCTACAATGAGCAGTTCTTC.

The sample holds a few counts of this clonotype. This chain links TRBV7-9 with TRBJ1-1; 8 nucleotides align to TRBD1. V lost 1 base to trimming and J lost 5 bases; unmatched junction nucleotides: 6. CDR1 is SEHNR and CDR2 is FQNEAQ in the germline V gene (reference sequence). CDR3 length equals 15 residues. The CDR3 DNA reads TGTGCCAGCAGCTTAGTTCAGGGGGCGAGTACTGAAGCTTTCTTT. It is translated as CASSLVQGASTEAFF.

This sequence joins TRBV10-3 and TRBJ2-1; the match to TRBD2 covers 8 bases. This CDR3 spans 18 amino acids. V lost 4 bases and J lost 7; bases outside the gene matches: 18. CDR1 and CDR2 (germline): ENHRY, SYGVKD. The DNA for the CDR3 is TGTGCCATCAGTGGGGAGGTCGGCGGGAGGTCCCTAGGAAATGAGCAGTTCTTC. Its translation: CAISGEVGGRSLGNEQFF.

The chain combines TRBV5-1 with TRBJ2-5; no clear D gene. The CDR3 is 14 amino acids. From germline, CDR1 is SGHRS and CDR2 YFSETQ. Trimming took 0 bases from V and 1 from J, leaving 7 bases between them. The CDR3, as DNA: TGCGCCAGCAGCTTGGACGTACTCCAAGAGACCCAGTACTTC. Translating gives CASSLDVLQETQYF.

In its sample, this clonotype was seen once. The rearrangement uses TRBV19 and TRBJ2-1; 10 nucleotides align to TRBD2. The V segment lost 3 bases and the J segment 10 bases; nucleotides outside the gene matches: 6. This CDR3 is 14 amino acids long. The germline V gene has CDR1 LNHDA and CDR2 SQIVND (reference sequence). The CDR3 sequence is CASSIVSSGGEQFF. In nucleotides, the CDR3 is TGTGCCAGTAGTATCGTGTCTAGCGGGGGAGAGCAGTTCTTC. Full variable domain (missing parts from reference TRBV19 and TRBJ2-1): DGGITQSPKYLFRKEGQNVTLSCEQNLNHDAMYWYRQDPGQGLRLIYYSQIVNDFQKGDIAEGYSVSREKKESFPLTVTSAQKNPTAFYLCASSIVSSGGEQFFGPGTRLTVL.

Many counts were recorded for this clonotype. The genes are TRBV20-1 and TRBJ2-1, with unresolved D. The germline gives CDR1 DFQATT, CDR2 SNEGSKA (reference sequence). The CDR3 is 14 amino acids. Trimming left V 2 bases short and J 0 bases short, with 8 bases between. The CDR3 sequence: CSARQGASYNEQFF. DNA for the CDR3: TGCAGTGCTAGACAAGGAGCCTCCTACAATGAGCAGTTCTTC.

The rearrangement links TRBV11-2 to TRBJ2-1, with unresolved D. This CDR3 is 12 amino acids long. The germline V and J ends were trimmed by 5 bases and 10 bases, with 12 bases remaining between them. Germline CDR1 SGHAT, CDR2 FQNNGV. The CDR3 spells CASSHDRGEQFF. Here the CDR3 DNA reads TGTGCCAGCAGCCACGATCGTGGGGAGCAGTTCTTC.

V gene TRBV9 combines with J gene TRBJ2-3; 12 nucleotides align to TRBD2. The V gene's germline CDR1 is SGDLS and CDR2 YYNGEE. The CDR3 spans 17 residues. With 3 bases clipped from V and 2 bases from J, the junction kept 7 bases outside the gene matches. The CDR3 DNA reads TGTGCCAGCAGCGGACTAGCGGGAGAAGGGCACACAGATACGCAGTATTTT. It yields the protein CASSGLAGEGHTDTQYF.

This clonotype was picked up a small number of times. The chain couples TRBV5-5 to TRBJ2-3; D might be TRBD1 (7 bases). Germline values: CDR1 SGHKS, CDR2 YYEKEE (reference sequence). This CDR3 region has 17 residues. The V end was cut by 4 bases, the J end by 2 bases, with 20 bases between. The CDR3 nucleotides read TGTGCCAGCAGCCGCCCTTGGAGGGGGCAGCTCACAGATACGCAGTATTTT. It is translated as CASSRPWRGQLTDTQYF.

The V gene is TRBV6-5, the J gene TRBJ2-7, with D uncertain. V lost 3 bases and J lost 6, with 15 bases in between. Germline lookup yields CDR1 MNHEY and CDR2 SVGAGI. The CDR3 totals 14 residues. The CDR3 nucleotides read TGTGCCAGCAGTTATAATGGGCCCCAGAGCGAGCAGTACTTC. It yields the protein CASSYNGPQSEQYF.

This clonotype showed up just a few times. The CDR3 sequence is CASSPHGPPYEQYF. The CDR3 DNA reads TGTGCCAGCAGCCCGCATGGTCCCCCCTACGAGCAGTACTTC. The chain is built from TRBV7-2 and TRBJ2-7; D unclear. Trimming took off 5 bases at V and 2 bases at J, with 13 bases between the two ends. CDR3 size: 14 residues. CDR1 SGHTA and CDR2 FQGNSA come from the germline V gene.

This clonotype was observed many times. CDR3 DNA sequence: TGTGCCAGCAGCCAACTGGATTCCTACGAGCAGTACTTC. It specifies CASSQLDSYEQYF. This sequence joins TRBV14 and TRBJ2-7; D gene uncertain. Germline CDR1 and CDR2: SGHDN and FVKESK. The CDR3 extends over 13 amino acids. The V gene lost 2 bases and the J gene lost 1 base, with 6 bases spanning the gap.

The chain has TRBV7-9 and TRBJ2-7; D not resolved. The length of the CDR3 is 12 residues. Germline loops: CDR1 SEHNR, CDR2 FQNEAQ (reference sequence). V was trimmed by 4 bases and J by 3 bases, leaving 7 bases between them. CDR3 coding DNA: TGTGCCAGCAGCTCCCGAGTCTACGAGCAGTACTTC. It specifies CASSSRVYEQYF. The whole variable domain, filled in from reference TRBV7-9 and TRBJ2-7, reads DTGVSQNPRHKITKRGQNVTFRCDPISEHNRLYWYRQTLGQGPEFLTYFQNEAQLEKSRLLSDRFSAERPKGSFSTLEIQRTEQGDSAMYLCASSSRVYEQYFGPGTRLTVT.